These T cell receptor beta chains were read from a single sample in a study of OX40 agonist ivuxolimab in advanced cancers. Method: immunoSEQ multiplex PCR; TCRdb's copy keeps in-frame clones and lacks some. The sample holds about 45,000 clones, approximately 88% seen once. The sequences come from CD4+ or CD8+ T cells sorted from blood, collected in a trial of the OX40 agonist ivuxolimab. Source of these receptors: an adult with an advanced solid tumor such as melanoma, head and neck, liver or kidney cancer. CDR3s include the opening cysteine and the closing phenylalanine or tryptophan. Each record gives: D gene, CDR3 length, V gene, clone size, J gene, CDR3 protein, CDR3 DNA. The D gene is left open where the match is weak. Clone size is stated in some rows and not others, as once, few, many or a class when expanded.

NA,13,TRBV27,NA,TRBJ2-2,CASSSGPTGELFF,TGTGCCAGCAGTTCGGGACCCACCGGGGAGCTGTTTTTT
NA,14,TRBV30,NA,TRBJ1-2,CAWGERGPNYGHTF,TGTGCCTGGGGGGAACGGGGACCTAACTATGGCCACACCTTC
NA,15,TRBV10-3,NA,TRBJ1-2,CAISFCACRTYGYTF,TGTGCCATCAGTTTCTGTGCCTGTAGGACCTATGGCTACACCTTC
TRBD1,16,TRBV4-2,NA,TRBJ1-1,CASSQDAGGEDTEAFF,TGTGCCAGCAGCCAAGATGCAGGGGGCGAAGACACTGAAGCTTTCTTT
TRBD1,14,TRBV5-5,NA,TRBJ2-7,CASSSGTGVLEQYF,TGTGCCAGCAGCTCCGGGACAGGGGTTCTCGAGCAGTACTTC
NA,18,TRBV28,NA,TRBJ1-3,CASSLPPSPAPSGNTIYF,TGTGCCAGCAGTTTACCACCCTCACCGGCCCCCTCTGGAAACACCATATATTTT
NA,15,TRBV28,NA,TRBJ2-7,CASSFGPLQQDEQYF,TGTGCCAGCAGTTTCGGACCCCTCCAACAGGACGAGCAGTACTTC
NA,18,TRBV14,NA,TRBJ2-5,CASSPEKDTSWAEETQYF,TGTGCCAGCAGCCCCGAGAAGGACACGTCGTGGGCAGAAGAGACCCAGTACTTC
NA,15,TRBV4-1,NA,TRBJ2-1,CASSQRANSYNEQFF,TGCGCCAGCAGCCAACGTGCTAACTCCTACAATGAGCAGTTCTTC
NA,15,TRBV28,NA,TRBJ1-4,CASSFRGRSNEKLFF,TGTGCCAGCAGTTTTAGGGGACGGTCTAATGAAAAACTGTTTTTT
NA,15,TRBV28,few,TRBJ2-5,CASTPSDTLQETQYF,TGTGCCAGCACCCCCTCGGACACCCTCCAAGAGACCCAGTACTTC
NA,16,TRBV18,few,TRBJ2-1,CASSLSQVGPLDEQFF,TGTGCCAGCTCACTTAGCCAGGTCGGACCTTTAGATGAGCAGTTCTTC
NA,12,TRBV7-9,NA,TRBJ1-3,CASSLFGNTIYF,TGTGCCAGCAGCTTGTTTGGAAACACCATATATTTT
NA,11,TRBV11-2,NA,TRBJ2-7,CASSLGVEQYF,TGTGCCAGCAGCTTGGGCGTCGAGCAGTACTTC
NA,14,TRBV5-5,NA,TRBJ1-4,CASSLATWTAELFF,TGTGCCAGCAGCTTGGCCACATGGACCGCCGAACTGTTTTTT
NA,12,TRBV6-5,NA,TRBJ2-1,CASSYGGYEQFF,TGTGCCAGCAGTTACGGGGGCTATGAGCAGTTCTTC
NA,15,TRBV27,NA,TRBJ2-7,CASSLSTGSSYEQYF,TGTGCCAGCAGTTTATCGACCGGATCCTCCTACGAGCAGTACTTC
NA,16,TRBV5-1,NA,TRBJ2-5,CASLWGRGGDQETQYF,TGCGCCAGCCTGTGGGGGCGGGGAGGAGACCAAGAGACCCAGTACTTC
NA,14,TRBV4-1,NA,TRBJ1-4,CASSQVGTFEKLFF,TGCGCCAGCAGCCAAGTCGGGACATTTGAAAAACTGTTTTTT
TRBD2,11,TRBV19,NA,TRBJ2-1,CATGEKGGRFF,TGTGCCACCGGGGAGAAGGGAGGGCGATTCTTC
NA,11,TRBV6-6,few,TRBJ2-7,CASSTIHEQYF,TGTGCCAGCAGTACAATCCACGAGCAGTACTTC
TRBD1,15,TRBV27,NA,TRBJ2-1,CASSSDRGSYNEQFF,TGTGCCAGCAGTTCGGACAGGGGCTCCTACAATGAGCAGTTCTTC
NA,20,TRBV21-1,NA,TRBJ2-3,CASSSEQRGGLCSSTDTQYF,TGTGCCAGCAGCAGTGAACAGCGGGGGGGACTTTGTTCTAGCACAGATACGCAGTATTTT
TRBD2,16,TRBV7-8,NA,TRBJ2-2,CASSFVAGVNTGELFF,TGTGCCAGCAGCTTTGTCGCGGGAGTGAACACCGGGGAGCTGTTTTTT
NA,13,TRBV6-5,NA,TRBJ2-7,CASSPLTGYEQYF,TGTGCCAGCAGTCCCTTGACAGGCTACGAGCAGTACTTC
TRBD2,15,TRBV5-1,NA,TRBJ2-7,CASSTGLAGVGEQYF,TGCGCCAGCAGCACTGGACTAGCGGGAGTCGGCGAGCAGTACTTC
NA,13,TRBV6-6,NA,TRBJ1-1,CASSFRVGTEAFF,TGTGCCAGCAGTTTCAGGGTTGGAACTGAAGCTTTCTTT
NA,14,TRBV11-2,NA,TRBJ2-7,CASSLGTGAYEQYF,TGTGCCAGCAGCTTGGGGACGGGGGCTTACGAGCAGTACTTC
NA,15,TRBV6-6,NA,TRBJ1-2,CASRADQGANYGYTF,TGTGCCAGCCGAGCGGACCAGGGCGCTAACTATGGCTACACCTTC
TRBD2,17,TRBV5-4,NA,TRBJ2-3,CASSLGRGLATADTQYF,TGTGCCAGCAGCTTGGGTAGGGGACTAGCTACGGCAGATACGCAGTATTTT
NA,14,TRBV5-1,NA,TRBJ2-1,CASSLVQGGSEQFF,TGCGCCAGCAGCTTGGTCCAGGGGGGGAGTGAGCAGTTCTTC
NA,15,TRBV11-2,NA,TRBJ2-2,CASSLTGDDTGELFF,TGTGCCAGCAGCTTAACCGGGGACGACACCGGGGAGCTGTTTTTT
NA,13,TRBV15,few,TRBJ1-2,CATSNREDYGYTF,TGTGCCACCAGCAATAGGGAAGACTATGGCTACACCTTC
NA,13,TRBV27,NA,TRBJ1-2,CASSSGPGPGYTF,TGTGCCAGCAGTTCAGGGCCAGGGCCCGGCTACACCTTC
NA,16,TRBV28,NA,TRBJ2-7,CASSLEGFRVKHEQYF,TGTGCCAGCAGTTTAGAGGGGTTCAGGGTGAAGCACGAGCAGTACTTC
NA,12,TRBV10-3,NA,TRBJ2-7,CATSPGFYEQYF,TGTGCCACCAGCCCAGGGTTCTACGAGCAGTACTTC
NA,12,TRBV5-1,NA,TRBJ2-7,CASSLWGLEQYF,TGCGCCAGCAGCTTGTGGGGGCTCGAGCAGTACTTC
NA,14,TRBV27,NA,TRBJ2-5,CASSLLGDQETQYF,TGTGCCAGCAGTTTATTAGGGGATCAAGAGACCCAGTACTTC
NA,12,TRBV6-1,few,TRBJ1-1,CASSEFGGNAFF,TGTGCCAGCAGTGAATTTGGCGGGAATGCTTTCTTT
NA,16,TRBV19,once,TRBJ2-3,CASSIRRGEQSDTQYF,TGTGCCAGTAGTATTAGGAGAGGGGAGCAATCAGATACGCAGTATTTT
NA,14,TRBV6-6,NA,TRBJ1-4,CASTLTGRDEKLFF,TGTGCCAGCACCCTCACAGGGAGGGATGAAAAACTGTTTTTT
NA,14,TRBV13,once,TRBJ1-2,CASSLPAGNYGYTF,TGTGCCAGCAGCTTACCTGCGGGGAACTATGGCTACACCTTC
NA,15,TRBV6-5,NA,TRBJ2-7,CASSVDVGMSYEQYF,TGTGCCAGCAGTGTAGATGTGGGCATGTCCTACGAGCAGTACTTC
NA,14,TRBV11-2,NA,TRBJ2-3,CASHPAGGLDTQYF,TGTGCCAGCCACCCTGCTGGGGGGCTAGATACGCAGTATTTT
NA,10,TRBV10-3,NA,TRBJ2-1,CAIWDNEQFF,TGTGCCATCTGGGACAATGAGCAGTTCTTC
NA,16,TRBV5-5,NA,TRBJ1-2,CASSLTAGLLVEGYTF,TGTGCCAGCAGCTTGACTGCAGGGCTATTGGTAGAGGGCTACACCTTC
NA,14,TRBV7-9,NA,TRBJ2-7,CASSLYVNSYEQYF,TGTGCCAGCAGCTTATATGTAAACTCCTACGAGCAGTACTTC
NA,16,TRBV27,once,TRBJ2-3,CASRNLGQGETDTQYF,TGTGCCAGCAGGAATCTCGGGCAGGGAGAGACAGATACGCAGTATTTT
NA,17,TRBV5-1,few,TRBJ2-6,CASGRGVISSGANVLTF,TGCGCCAGCGGCCGGGGCGTCATATCCTCTGGGGCCAACGTCCTGACTTTC
TRBD1,16,TRBV4-1,NA,TRBJ1-1,CASSHGGQDPDTEAFF,TGCGCCAGCAGCCACGGAGGACAGGACCCGGACACTGAAGCTTTCTTT
NA,16,TRBV4-3,NA,TRBJ2-3,CASSQDYQLRTDTQYF,TGCGCCAGCAGCCAAGACTACCAATTGCGCACAGATACGCAGTATTTT
NA,13,TRBV19,NA,TRBJ1-4,CASPPWWDEKLFF,TGTGCCAGCCCCCCCTGGTGGGATGAAAAACTGTTTTTT
TRBD2,17,TRBV5-6,NA,TRBJ2-3,CASSLWVGLGFADTQYF,TGTGCCAGCAGCTTGTGGGTGGGACTAGGGTTTGCAGATACGCAGTATTTT
NA,14,TRBV13,NA,TRBJ1-4,CASSQGSANEKLFF,TGTGCCAGCAGCCAGGGTAGTGCTAATGAAAAACTGTTTTTT